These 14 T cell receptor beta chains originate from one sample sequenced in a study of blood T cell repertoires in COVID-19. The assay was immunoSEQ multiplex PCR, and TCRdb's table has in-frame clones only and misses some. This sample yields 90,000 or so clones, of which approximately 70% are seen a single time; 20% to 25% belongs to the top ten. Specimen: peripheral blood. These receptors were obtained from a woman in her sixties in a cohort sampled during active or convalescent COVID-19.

The CDR3 coding sequence is TGTGCCAGCAGTGAATGGCTGACAGGGGAAACCGGGGAGCTGTTTTTT. Amino acids: CASSEWLTGETGELFF. The rearrangement joins TRBV25-1 to TRBJ2-2; 8 bases agree with TRBD1. CDR1 is MGHDK, CDR2 SYGVNS, per germline. J was trimmed by 5 bases and V by 1 base; bases with no gene match: 6. This CDR3 spans 16 amino acids.

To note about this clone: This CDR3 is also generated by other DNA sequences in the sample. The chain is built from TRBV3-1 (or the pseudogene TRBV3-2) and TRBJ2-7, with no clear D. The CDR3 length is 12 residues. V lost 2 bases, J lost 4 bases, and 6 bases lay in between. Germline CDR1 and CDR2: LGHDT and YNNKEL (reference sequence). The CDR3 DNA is TGTGCCAGCAGCCAACGAGAGTACGAGCAGTACTTC. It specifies CASSQREYEQYF.

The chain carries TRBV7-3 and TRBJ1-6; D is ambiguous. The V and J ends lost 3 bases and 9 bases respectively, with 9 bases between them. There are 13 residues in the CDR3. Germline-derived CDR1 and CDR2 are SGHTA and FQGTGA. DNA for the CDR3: TGTGCCAGCAGCTTCACGGGTAGTTCACCCCTCCACTTT. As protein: CASSFTGSSPLHF.

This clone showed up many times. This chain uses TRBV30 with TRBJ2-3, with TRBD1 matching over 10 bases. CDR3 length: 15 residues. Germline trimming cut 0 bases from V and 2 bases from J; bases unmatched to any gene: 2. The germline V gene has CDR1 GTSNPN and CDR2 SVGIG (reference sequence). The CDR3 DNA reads TGTGCCTGGAGTGTCGGACAGGGGGTCACAGATACGCAGTATTTT. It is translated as CAWSVGQGVTDTQYF.

The CDR3 protein is CASSKRGGASTDTQYF. The CDR3 coding sequence is TGTGCCAGCAGTAAGCGGGGGGGAGCTAGCACAGATACGCAGTATTTT. The chain employs TRBV7-8 and TRBJ2-3; 10 nucleotides line up with TRBD2. CDR1 is SGHVS, CDR2 FQNEAQ, per germline. This CDR3 has 16 amino acids. V shed 6 bases, J shed 0 bases, and the junction held 6 bases outside the gene matches. The variable domain in full, completed from reference TRBV7-8 and TRBJ2-3, reads GAGVSQSPRYKVAKRGQDVALRCDPISGHVSLFWYQQALGQGPEFLTYFQNEAQLDKSGLPSDRFFAERPEGSVSTLKIQRTQQEDSAVYLCASSKRGGASTDTQYFGPGTRLTVL.

The CDR3 DNA sequence: TGTGCCAGCAGCTTAGGTCCGCGGACTGAAGCTTTCTTT. It codes for CASSLGPRTEAFF. The V and J genes are TRBV11-2 and TRBJ1-1, with no clear D. The germline CDR1 and CDR2 sequences are SGHAT and FQNNGV. With 1 base removed from V and 5 bases from J, the gap between germline ends came to 8 bases. This CDR3 has 13 residues. Full variable domain (rest looked up from reference TRBV11-2 and TRBJ1-1): EAGVAQSPRYKIIEKRQSVAFWCNPISGHATLYWYQQILGQGPKLLIQFQNNGVVDDSQLPKDRFSAERLKGVDSTLKIQPAKLEDSAVYLCASSLGPRTEAFFGQGTRLTVV.

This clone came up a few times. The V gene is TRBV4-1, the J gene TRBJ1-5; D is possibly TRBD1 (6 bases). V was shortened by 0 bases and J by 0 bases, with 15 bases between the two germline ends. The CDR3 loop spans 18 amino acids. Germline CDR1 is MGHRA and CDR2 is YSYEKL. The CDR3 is CASSQEEGGGYSNQPQHF. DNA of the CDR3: TGCGCCAGCAGCCAAGAGGAAGGGGGGGGATATAGCAATCAGCCCCAGCATTTT.

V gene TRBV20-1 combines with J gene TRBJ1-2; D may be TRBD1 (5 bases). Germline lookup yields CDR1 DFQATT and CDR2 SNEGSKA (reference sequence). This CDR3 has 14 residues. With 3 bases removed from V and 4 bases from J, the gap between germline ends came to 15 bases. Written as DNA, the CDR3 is TGCAGTGCTAGTAGGGAGGGAGGGACCTATGGCTACACCTTC. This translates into CSASREGGTYGYTF.

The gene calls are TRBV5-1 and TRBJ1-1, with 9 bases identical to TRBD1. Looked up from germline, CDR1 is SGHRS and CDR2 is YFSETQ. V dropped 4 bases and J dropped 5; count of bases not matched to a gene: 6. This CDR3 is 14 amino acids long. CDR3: CASSPGQGLTEAFF. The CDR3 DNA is TGCGCCAGCAGCCCGGGACAGGGTCTTACTGAAGCTTTCTTT.

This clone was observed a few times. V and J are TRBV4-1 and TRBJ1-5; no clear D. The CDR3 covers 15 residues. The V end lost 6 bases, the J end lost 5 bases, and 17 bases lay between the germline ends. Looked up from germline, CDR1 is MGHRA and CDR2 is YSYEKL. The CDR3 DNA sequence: TGCGCCAGCAGTTTCGACACCTGGTCACATCAGCCCCAGCATTTT. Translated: CASSFDTWSHQPQHF.

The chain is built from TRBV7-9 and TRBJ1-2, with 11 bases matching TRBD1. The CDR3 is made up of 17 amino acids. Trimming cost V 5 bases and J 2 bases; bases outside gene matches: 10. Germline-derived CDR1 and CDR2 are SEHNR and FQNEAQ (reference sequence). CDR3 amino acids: CASSRGQGAISNYGYTF. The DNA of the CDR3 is TGTGCCAGCAGCCGAGGACAGGGGGCTATATCCAACTATGGCTACACCTTC.

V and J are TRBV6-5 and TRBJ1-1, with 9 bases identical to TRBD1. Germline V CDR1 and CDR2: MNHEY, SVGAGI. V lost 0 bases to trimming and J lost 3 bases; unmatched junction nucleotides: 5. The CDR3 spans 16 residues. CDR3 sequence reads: CASSYSWTGVDTEAFF. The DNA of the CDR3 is TGTGCCAGCAGTTACTCCTGGACAGGGGTGGACACTGAAGCTTTCTTT.

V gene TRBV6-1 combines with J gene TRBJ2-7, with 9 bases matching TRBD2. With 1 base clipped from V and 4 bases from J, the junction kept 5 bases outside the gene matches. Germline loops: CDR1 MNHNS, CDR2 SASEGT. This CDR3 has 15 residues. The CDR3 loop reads CASSEGGTSIYEQYF. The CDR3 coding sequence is TGTGCCAGCAGTGAAGGTGGGACTAGCATATACGAGCAGTACTTC.

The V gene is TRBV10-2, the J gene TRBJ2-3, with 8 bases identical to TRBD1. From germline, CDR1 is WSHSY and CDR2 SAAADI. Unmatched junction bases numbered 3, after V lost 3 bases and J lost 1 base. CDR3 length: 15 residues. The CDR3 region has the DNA TGCGCCAGCAGTGATGCGACAGGGGGCACAGATACGCAGTATTTT. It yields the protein CASSDATGGTDTQYF.